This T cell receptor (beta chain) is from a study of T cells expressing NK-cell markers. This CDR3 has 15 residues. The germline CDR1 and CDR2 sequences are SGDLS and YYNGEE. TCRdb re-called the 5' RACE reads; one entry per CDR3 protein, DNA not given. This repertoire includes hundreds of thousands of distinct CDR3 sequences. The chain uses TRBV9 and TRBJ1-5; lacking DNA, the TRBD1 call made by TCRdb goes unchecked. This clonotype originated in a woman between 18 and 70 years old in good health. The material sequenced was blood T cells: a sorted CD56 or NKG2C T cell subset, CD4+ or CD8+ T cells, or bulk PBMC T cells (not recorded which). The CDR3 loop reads CASSVSGNGAQPQHF.